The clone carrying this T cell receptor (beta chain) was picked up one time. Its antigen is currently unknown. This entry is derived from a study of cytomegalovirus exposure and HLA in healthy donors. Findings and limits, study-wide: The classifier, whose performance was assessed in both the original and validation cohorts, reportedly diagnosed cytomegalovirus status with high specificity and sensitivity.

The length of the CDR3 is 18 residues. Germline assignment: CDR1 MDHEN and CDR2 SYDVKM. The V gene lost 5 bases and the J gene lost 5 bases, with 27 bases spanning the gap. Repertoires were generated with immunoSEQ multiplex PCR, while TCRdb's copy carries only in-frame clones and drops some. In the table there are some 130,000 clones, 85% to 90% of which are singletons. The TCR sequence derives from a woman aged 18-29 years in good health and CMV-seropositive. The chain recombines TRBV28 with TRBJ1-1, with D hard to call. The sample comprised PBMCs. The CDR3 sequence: CASSTIARAPIGGTEAFF. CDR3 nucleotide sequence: TGTGCCAGCAGTACTATAGCGCGGGCCCCCATAGGTGGGACTGAAGCTTTCTTT.